This entry concerns a single T cell receptor (beta chain). Its antigen remains unknown. Trimming cost V 6 bases and J 2 bases, with 15 bases left between them. Per the germline V gene, CDR1 is SGDLS and CDR2 is YYNGEE. The CDR3 totals 15 residues. These data originate in a study of OX40 agonist ivuxolimab in advanced cancers. Overall study context: Ivuxolimab, which patients received intravenously every 2 weeks, was dosed at 0.01 to 10 mg/kg. Aged roughly 23 to 80 with a mean of around 60 years, they were around 85% male. Three patients, one with hepatocellular carcinoma and two with cutaneous melanoma, responded partially.

Profiled with immunoSEQ multiplex PCR; TCRdb holds only in-frame clones, not every one. The data show about 94,000 clones, with roughly 84% seen just once and approximately 0.29% held by the top ten. Study conclusions and caveats: Circulating CD4+ and CD8+ T cells showed clonal expansion by week 6 at 0.1 to 3.0 mg/kg.

This TCR was recovered from an adult with an advanced solid tumor such as melanoma, head and neck, liver or kidney cancer. This specimen consisted of CD4+ or CD8+ T cells sorted from blood, obtained in a trial of the OX40 agonist ivuxolimab. The rearrangement links TRBV9 to TRBJ1-3; D unresolved. Here the CDR3 DNA reads TGTGCCAGCACCCCAGACACGCACCCTGGAAACACCATATATTTT. Protein: CASTPDTHPGNTIYF. Based on the CDR3 plus reference TRBV9 and TRBJ1-3, the full variable domain is DSGVTQTPKHLITATGQRVTLRCSPRSGDLSVYWYQQSLDQGLQFLIQYYNGEERAKGNILERFSAQQFPDLHSELNLSSLELGDSALYFCASTPDTHPGNTIYFGEGSWLTVV.